The 18 T cell receptor beta chains below all came from one sample that was sequenced in a study of blood T cells in healthy people across ages. For the second PCR, which ran for 7 to 11 cycles, a sample-barcoded 5' primer and a J-beta primer mix were used. Each CDR3 protein is one row after TCRdb ran MiXCR on the 5' RACE reads. The sample contains 750,000 to 850,000 distinct CDR3 sequences, just under 25% of which appear only once. These data also featured in a second study, about T cells of mothers and their children.

Sequenced sample: blood. These receptors all stem from a boy between 5 and 17 years old in good health.

The chain carries TRBV3-1 and TRBJ2-5; the match to TRBD2 covers 10 bases. The J call may not be correct, given that the DNA end is closer to TRBJ2-1. In germline, CDR1 is LGHDT, CDR2 YNNKEL (reference sequence). The CDR3 covers 16 residues. The CDR3 DNA sequence: TGTGCCAGCAGCGCCCTTGGACTAGCGGCGGGAAATGAGCAGTTCTTC. This encodes CASSALGLAAGNEQFF.

The rearrangement links TRBV5-1 to TRBJ2-2; D may match TRBD1 or TRBD2 (5 bases each). The CDR3 loop spans 16 amino acids. CDR1 and CDR2 (germline): SGHRS, YFSETQ. Trimming cost V 4 bases and J 1 base, with 14 bases left between them. The CDR3 loop is CASSGASPLNTGELFF. CDR3 nucleotides: TGCGCCAGCAGCGGGGCTAGCCCCCTGAACACCGGGGAGCTGTTTTTT.

This chain connects TRBV2 to TRBJ2-3, with D perhaps matching TRBD1 (5 bases). The germline V gene encodes CDR1 SNHLY and CDR2 FYNNEI. This CDR3 is 16 amino acids long. Trimming removed 3 bases from V and 6 bases from J, with 19 bases in between. The CDR3 coding sequence is TGTGCCAGCAGTGATGGTTTTCTCGCAGGGAAGGATACGCAGTATTTT. It yields the protein CASSDGFLAGKDTQYF.

The chain joins TRBV12-3 or TRBV12-4 to TRBJ2-2; tentative D call: TRBD1 (5 bases). With 5 bases removed from V and 5 bases from J, the gap between germline ends came to 15 bases. CDR3 length equals 15 residues. The CDR3 nucleotides read TGTGCCAGCAGTCCCCAGACAGTTACTACCGGGGAGCTGTTTTTT. It translates to CASSPQTVTTGELFF.

This chain connects TRBV7-9 to TRBJ1-1; 9 bases line up with TRBD1. Per germline, CDR1 SEHNR and CDR2 FQNEAQ (reference sequence). Trimming took 2 bases from V and 4 from J; bases not matched to a gene: 5. This CDR3 is built from 15 residues. The CDR3, as DNA: TGTGCCAGCAGCTTAATACAGGGGGCTGGCACTGAAGCTTTCTTT. It yields the protein CASSLIQGAGTEAFF.

The table lists this clonotype with a few counts. One end of the junction fails to match germline, which may point to a read error. The rearrangement uses TRBV29-1 and TRBJ2-1; 9 positions agree with TRBD2. The closer fit of TRBJ2-5 to the DNA end suggests the J call may be wrong. CDR1 and CDR2 from the germline V gene are SQVTM and ANQGSEA. The CDR3 spans 18 residues. In nucleotides, the CDR3 is TGTAGCGTTTTGGGTGGCCTTAAGGCTAGCGGGGATCTAGAGACCCAGTACTTC. Protein sequence: CSVLGGLKASGDLETQYF.

The chain employs TRBV11-2 and TRBJ2-5; 7 positions match TRBD2. V dropped 4 bases and J dropped 1; count of bases not matched to a gene: 9. Germline loops: CDR1 SGHAT, CDR2 FQNNGV. The CDR3 spans 16 residues. In nucleotides, the CDR3 is TGTGCCAGCAGCTCCCTTTTGAAGCGGGGCCAAGAGACCCAGTACTTC. Encoded protein: CASSSLLKRGQETQYF.

The chain couples TRBV7-2 to TRBJ2-5; weak D call: TRBD2 (5 bases). The J call may be in error: the DNA end matches TRBJ2-7 better. Germline CDR1 reads SGHTA; CDR2 reads FQGNSA. The length of the CDR3 is 15 residues. As DNA, the CDR3 is TGTGCCAGCAGCTCTTCTAAGGGAGTCTCCTACGAGCAGTACTTC. Amino acid sequence: CASSSSKGVSYEQYF.

V is TRBV20-1 and J is TRBJ2-2; 7 nucleotides align to TRBD1. The V and J ends lost 2 bases and 1 base, in that order; junction bases with no gene match: 1. The CDR3 contains 14 residues. Germline loops: CDR1 DFQATT, CDR2 SNEGSKA (reference sequence). As DNA, the CDR3 is TGCAGTGCTAGACGGACAGGGAACACCGGGGAGCTGTTTTTT. It translates to CSARRTGNTGELFF.

This clonotype appeared a few times. The chain links TRBV7-9 to TRBJ2-5, with 8 bases aligning to TRBD2. The J call may be mistaken, given a closer DNA end match to TRBJ2-1. Per the germline V gene, CDR1 is SEHNR and CDR2 is FQNEAQ (reference sequence). The CDR3 length is 15 residues. In DNA form, the CDR3 reads TGTGCCAGCAGCCAGACGGGGGGGGCCCCCAATGAGCAGTTCTTC. This encodes CASSQTGGAPNEQFF.

The rearrangement joins TRBV5-1 to TRBJ1-2, with 8 bases lining up with TRBD1. V dropped 4 bases and J dropped 8; count of bases not matched to a gene: 10. In germline, CDR1 is SGHRS, CDR2 YFSETQ. The CDR3 sequence is 14 residues long. The CDR3 sequence: CASSQLDRVEGYTF. In DNA form, the CDR3 reads TGCGCCAGCAGCCAACTGGACAGGGTCGAGGGCTACACCTTC. Full variable domain (missing parts from reference TRBV5-1 and TRBJ1-2): KAGVTQTPRYLIKTRGQQVTLSCSPISGHRSVSWYQQTPGQGLQFLFEYFSETQRNKGNFPGRFSGRQFSNSRSEMNVSTLELGDSALYLCASSQLDRVEGYTFGSGTRLTVV.

In its sample, this clonotype was seen a few times. The chain is built from TRBV5-1 and TRBJ2-1, with D possibly TRBD2 on 6 matching bases. With the DNA end fitting TRBJ2-7 better, the J assignment may be wrong. This CDR3 is built from 15 residues. Germline CDR1 SGHRS, CDR2 YFSETQ. The CDR3 DNA is TGCGCCAGCAGCTGGTCTCCTAGCGTATCTGGAGAGCAGTACTTC. It codes for CASSWSPSVSGEQYF.

Only a few counts were recorded for this clonotype. This sequence joins TRBV29-1 and TRBJ2-5; a weak D match, TRBD1 (6 bases). From germline, CDR1 is SQVTM and CDR2 ANQGSEA. The V end lost 5 bases, the J end lost 1 base, and 14 bases lay between the germline ends. The CDR3 spans 14 residues. The CDR3 DNA reads as TGCAGCGTTCAAACAGGGCCTATCCAAGAGACCCAGTACTTC. This sequence encodes CSVQTGPIQETQYF.

This clonotype has a handful of counts. The chain combines TRBV20-1 with TRBJ2-1; 11 bases line up with TRBD2. From germline, CDR1 is DFQATT and CDR2 SNEGSKA (reference sequence). The CDR3 loop spans 14 amino acids. The trim removed 6 bases at V and 7 bases at J, leaving 8 bases unmatched. CDR3 sequence: CSATSGSVYNEQFF. In DNA, the CDR3 is TGCAGTGCCACTAGCGGGAGTGTTTATAATGAGCAGTTCTTC.

This clonotype was seen more than once but under ten times. The J gene is TRBJ2-7, the V gene TRBV29-1; D not certain. Germline V gives CDR1 SQVTM, CDR2 ANQGSEA. V lost 3 bases, J lost 6 bases, and 9 bases lay in between. This CDR3 has 11 residues. The chain's CDR3 is CSVERLAEQYF. The CDR3 DNA is TGCAGCGTTGAGCGACTGGCCGAGCAGTACTTC.

This sequence joins TRBV7-2 and TRBJ2-7; tentatively, D is TRBD1 or TRBD2 (5 bases each). TRBJ2-5 matches the DNA end more closely, so the J call is doubtful. The CDR3 covers 15 residues. Germline CDR1 SGHTA, CDR2 FQGNSA. CDR3 DNA sequence: TGTGCCAGCAGCTTAGAGTGGGACGAACAAGAGACCCAGTACTTC. As protein: CASSLEWDEQETQYF.

The chain carries TRBV28 and TRBJ2-5; no reliable D call. Germline-derived CDR1 and CDR2 are MDHEN and SYDVKM. The CDR3 runs to 13 residues. V was clipped by 8 bases and J by 5 bases, with 15 bases between them. In nucleotides, the CDR3 is TGTGCCAGCGAGGACCTCCTTAGGGAGACCCAGTACTTC. Amino acid sequence: CASEDLLRETQYF. Combining the CDR3 with reference TRBV28 and TRBJ2-5 gives the whole variable domain DVKVTQSSRYLVKRTGEKVFLECVQDMDHENMFWYRQDPGLGLRLIYFSYDVKMKEKGDIPEGYSVSREKKERFSLILESASTNQTSMYLCASEDLLRETQYFGPGTRLLVL.

A few counts support this clonotype. The genes are TRBV30 and TRBJ1-1, with D maybe TRBD1 (6 bases). Germline V lookup: CDR1 GTSNPN, CDR2 SVGIG (reference sequence). The CDR3 runs 16 residues. V was clipped by 4 bases and J by 0 bases, with 18 bases between them. The DNA of the CDR3 is TGTGCCTGGACCCCCGAGGGGGTTAGAATGAACACTGAAGCTTTCTTT. This sequence encodes CAWTPEGVRMNTEAFF.